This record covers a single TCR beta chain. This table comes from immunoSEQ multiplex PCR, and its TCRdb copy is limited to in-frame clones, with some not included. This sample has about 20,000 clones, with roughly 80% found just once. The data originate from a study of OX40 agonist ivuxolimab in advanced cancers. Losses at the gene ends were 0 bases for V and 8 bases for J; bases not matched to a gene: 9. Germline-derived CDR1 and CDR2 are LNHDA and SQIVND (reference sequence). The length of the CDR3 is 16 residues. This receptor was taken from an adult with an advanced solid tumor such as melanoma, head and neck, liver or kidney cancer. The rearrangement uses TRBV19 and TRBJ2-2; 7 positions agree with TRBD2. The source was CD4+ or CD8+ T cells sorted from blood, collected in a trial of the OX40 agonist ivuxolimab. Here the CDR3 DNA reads TGTGCCAGTAGTATAGATGACCTAGCGGCCCAGGGGGAGCTGTTTTTT. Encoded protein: CASSIDDLAAQGELFF.